What follows describes a single T cell receptor (beta chain). This record belongs to a study of blood T cell repertoires in COVID-19. V lost 4 bases to trimming and J lost 2 bases, with 14 bases between them. This CDR3 comprises 16 residues. Germline CDR1 MGHRA, CDR2 YSYEKL. Method: immunoSEQ multiplex PCR; TCRdb's copy keeps in-frame clones and lacks some. The data show over 25,000 clones, more than 70% seen once. The receptor comes from a man at least 80 years old with active COVID-19. The source material was peripheral blood. The rearrangement uses TRBV4-1 and TRBJ2-2; D is possibly TRBD1 (6 bases). CDR3 loop: CASSPTGIRNTGELFF. In nucleotides, the CDR3 is TGCGCCAGCAGCCCGACAGGCATCAGAAACACCGGGGAGCTGTTTTTT.